This T cell receptor (beta chain) was recorded in a study of blood T cell repertoires in COVID-19. The overall study: COVID-19 samples, acute and convalescent, were from the United States, Italy and Spain. T cells, B-cell-depleted T cells, or PBMCs supplied cDNA or gDNA.

This CDR3 has 13 residues. The trim removed 5 bases at V and 12 bases at J, leaving 10 bases unmatched. Under the authors' procedure: Cell counts per sample came from amplifying reference gene primers. Generated by immunoSEQ multiplex PCR, the TCRdb table keeps only in-frame clones and is missing some. The DNA was the basis for D and trimming; V, J and clone size are from that table. The sample carries about 75,000 clones, more than 75% recorded once. The rearrangement joins TRBV12-3 or TRBV12-4 to TRBJ2-1; 7 bases are a match to TRBD2. The clonotype was recovered from a human donor in a cohort sampled during active COVID-19. The sequencing sample was made of peripheral blood. DNA for the CDR3: TGTGCCAGCAGTCCCCCCGCGGGAGAGGGGCAGTTCTTC. Its translation: CASSPPAGEGQFF.